Included here is one T cell receptor (beta chain) sequence, with context. This sample was taken from a study of Ad26.COV2.S vaccination and SARS-CoV-2 variants. Documented treatment: 15 to 20 received Ad26.COV2.S at low or high dose, single or two shots; about 5 received placebo; per-sample allocation not given. The samples date from day 63 after the first vaccine or placebo injection. The repertoire was sequenced with immunoSEQ multiplex PCR; TCRdb's copy has only in-frame clones and lacks some. This sample has about 500,000 clones, with about 89% found just once. Sequences were derived from peripheral blood, sampled in a trial of Ad26.COV2.S vaccine versus placebo. The clonotype originates from a person aged 18 to 65 who received the Ad26.COV2.S COVID-19 vaccine or a placebo.

The CDR3, as DNA: TGTGCCACCGGGACTTCAGATACGCAGTATTTT. Its translation is CATGTSDTQYF. The chain carries TRBV14 and TRBJ2-3; the D gene is possibly TRBD2 (6 bases). This CDR3 is 11 amino acids long. With 10 bases removed from V and 4 bases from J, the gap between germline ends came to 9 bases. CDR1 and CDR2 from the germline V gene are SGHDN and FVKESK.